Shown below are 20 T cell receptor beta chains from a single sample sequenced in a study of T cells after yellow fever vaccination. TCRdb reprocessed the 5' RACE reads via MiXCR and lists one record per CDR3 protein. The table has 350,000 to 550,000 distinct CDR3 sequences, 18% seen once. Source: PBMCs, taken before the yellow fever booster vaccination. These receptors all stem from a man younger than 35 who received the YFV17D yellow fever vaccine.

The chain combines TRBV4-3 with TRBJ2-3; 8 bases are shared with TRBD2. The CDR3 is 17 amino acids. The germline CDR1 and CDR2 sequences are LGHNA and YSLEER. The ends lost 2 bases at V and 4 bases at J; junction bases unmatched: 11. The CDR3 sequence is CASSQSPSAGEADTQYF. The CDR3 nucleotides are TGCGCCAGCAGCCAAAGCCCCTCAGCGGGGGAGGCAGATACGCAGTATTTT.

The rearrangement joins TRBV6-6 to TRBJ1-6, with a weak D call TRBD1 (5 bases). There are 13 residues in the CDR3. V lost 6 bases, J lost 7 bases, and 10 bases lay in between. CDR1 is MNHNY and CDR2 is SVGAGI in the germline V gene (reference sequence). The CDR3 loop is CASRSGGNSPLHF. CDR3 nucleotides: TGTGCCAGCAGAAGCGGGGGAAATTCACCCCTCCACTTT.

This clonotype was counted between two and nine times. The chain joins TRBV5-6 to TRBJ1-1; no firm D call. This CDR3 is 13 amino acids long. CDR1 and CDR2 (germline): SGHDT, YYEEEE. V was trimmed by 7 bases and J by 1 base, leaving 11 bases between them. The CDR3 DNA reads TGTGCCAGCGTAGAGAACCCGAACACTGAAGCTTTCTTT. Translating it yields CASVENPNTEAFF.

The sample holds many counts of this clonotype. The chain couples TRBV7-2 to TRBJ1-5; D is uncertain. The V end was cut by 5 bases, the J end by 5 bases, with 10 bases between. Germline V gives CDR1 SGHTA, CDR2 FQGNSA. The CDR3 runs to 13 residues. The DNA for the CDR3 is TGTGCCAGCAGCCGGACGGTTGATCAGCCCCAGCATTTT. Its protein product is CASSRTVDQPQHF.

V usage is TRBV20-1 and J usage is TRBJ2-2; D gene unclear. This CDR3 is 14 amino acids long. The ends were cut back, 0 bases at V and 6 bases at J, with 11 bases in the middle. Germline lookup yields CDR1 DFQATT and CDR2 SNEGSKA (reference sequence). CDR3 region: CSARDRRGSGELFF. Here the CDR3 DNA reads TGCAGTGCTAGAGATCGGAGAGGATCCGGGGAGCTGTTTTTT.

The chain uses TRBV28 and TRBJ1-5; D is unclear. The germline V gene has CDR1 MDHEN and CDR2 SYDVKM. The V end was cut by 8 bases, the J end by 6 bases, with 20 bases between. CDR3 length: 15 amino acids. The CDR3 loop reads CASVKFPGPGQPQHF. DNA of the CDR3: TGTGCCAGCGTCAAATTCCCCGGTCCCGGTCAGCCCCAGCATTTT.

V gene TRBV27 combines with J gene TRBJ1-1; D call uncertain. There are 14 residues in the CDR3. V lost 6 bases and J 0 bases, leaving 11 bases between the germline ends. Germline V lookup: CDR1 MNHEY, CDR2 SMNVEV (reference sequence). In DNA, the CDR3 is TGTGCCAGCAGAACCGGGAGCTTGAACACTGAAGCTTTCTTT. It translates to CASRTGSLNTEAFF.

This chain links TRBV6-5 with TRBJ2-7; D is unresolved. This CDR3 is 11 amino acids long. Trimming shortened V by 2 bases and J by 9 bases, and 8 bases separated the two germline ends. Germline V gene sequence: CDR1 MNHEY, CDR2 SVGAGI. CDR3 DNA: TGTGCCAGCAGTTACCGAAACGGGCAGTACTTC. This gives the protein CASSYRNGQYF.

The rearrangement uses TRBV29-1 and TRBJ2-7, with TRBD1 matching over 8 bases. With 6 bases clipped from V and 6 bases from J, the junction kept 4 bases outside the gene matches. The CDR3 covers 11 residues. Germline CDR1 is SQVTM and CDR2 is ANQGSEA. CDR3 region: CSVTQGGEQYF. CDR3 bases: TGCAGCGTAACACAGGGGGGCGAGCAGTACTTC.

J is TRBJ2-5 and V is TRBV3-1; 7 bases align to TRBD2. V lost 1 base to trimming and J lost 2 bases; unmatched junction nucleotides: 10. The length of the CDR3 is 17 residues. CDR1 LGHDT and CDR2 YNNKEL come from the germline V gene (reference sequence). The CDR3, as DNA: TGTGCCAGCAGCCAAGTGGCCCCCGGACTAGTTCAAGAGACCCAGTACTTC. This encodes CASSQVAPGLVQETQYF.

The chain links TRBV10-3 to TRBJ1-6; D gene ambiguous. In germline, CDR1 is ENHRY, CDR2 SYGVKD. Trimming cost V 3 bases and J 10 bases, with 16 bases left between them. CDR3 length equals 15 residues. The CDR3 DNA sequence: TGTGCCATCAGTGATTTTCAGGCCTCGGGCTCACCCCTCCACTTT. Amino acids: CAISDFQASGSPLHF.

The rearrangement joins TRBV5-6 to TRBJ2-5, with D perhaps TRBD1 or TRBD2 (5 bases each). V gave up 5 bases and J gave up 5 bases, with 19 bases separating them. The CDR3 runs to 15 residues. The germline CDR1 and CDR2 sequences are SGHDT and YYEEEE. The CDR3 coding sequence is TGTGCCAGCAGACCCCGGGGCCAGGGTTCGGAGACCCAGTACTTC. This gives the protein CASRPRGQGSETQYF.

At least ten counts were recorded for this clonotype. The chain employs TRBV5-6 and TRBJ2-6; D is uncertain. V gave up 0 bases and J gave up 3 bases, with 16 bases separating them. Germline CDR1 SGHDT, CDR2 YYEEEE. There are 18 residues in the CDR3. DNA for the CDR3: TGTGCCAGCAGCTTGGCCTTGGGTGAGTCATATGGGGCCAACGTCCTGACTTTC. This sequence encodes CASSLALGESYGANVLTF.

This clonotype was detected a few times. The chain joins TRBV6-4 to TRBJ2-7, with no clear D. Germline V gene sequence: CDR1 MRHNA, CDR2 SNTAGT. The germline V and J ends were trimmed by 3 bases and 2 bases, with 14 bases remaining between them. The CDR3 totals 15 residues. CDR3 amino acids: CASSESDGITYEQYV. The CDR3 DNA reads TGTGCCAGCAGTGAATCGGACGGAATTACCTACGAGCAGTACGTC.

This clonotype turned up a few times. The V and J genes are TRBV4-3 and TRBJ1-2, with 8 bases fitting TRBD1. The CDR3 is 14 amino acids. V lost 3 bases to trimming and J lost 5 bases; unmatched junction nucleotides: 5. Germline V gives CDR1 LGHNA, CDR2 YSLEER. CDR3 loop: CASSQDTGGYGYTF. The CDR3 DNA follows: TGCGCCAGCAGCCAGGATACAGGGGGATATGGCTACACCTTC.

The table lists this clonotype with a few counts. The CDR3 DNA reads TGTGCCAGCAGCCAGACTCGAGACACTGAAGCTTTCTTT. This sequence encodes CASSQTRDTEAFF. V gene TRBV6-5 combines with J gene TRBJ1-1, with unresolved D. Germline loops: CDR1 MNHEY, CDR2 SVGAGI. The CDR3 has 13 residues. V lost 6 bases and J lost 3, with 11 bases in between.

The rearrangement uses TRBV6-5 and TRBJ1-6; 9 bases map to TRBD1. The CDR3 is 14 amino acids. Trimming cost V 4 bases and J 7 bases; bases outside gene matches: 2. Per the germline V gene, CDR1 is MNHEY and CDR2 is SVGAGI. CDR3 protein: CASSWTGVNSPLHF. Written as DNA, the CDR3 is TGTGCCAGCAGTTGGACAGGGGTGAATTCACCCCTCCACTTT.

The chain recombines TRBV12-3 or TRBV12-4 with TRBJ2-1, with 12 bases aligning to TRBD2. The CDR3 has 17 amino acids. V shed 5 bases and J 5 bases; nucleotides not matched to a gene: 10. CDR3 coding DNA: TGTGCCAGCAGTCCTCGGAGACTAGCGGGGGTCAACAATGAGCAGTTCTTC. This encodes CASSPRRLAGVNNEQFF.

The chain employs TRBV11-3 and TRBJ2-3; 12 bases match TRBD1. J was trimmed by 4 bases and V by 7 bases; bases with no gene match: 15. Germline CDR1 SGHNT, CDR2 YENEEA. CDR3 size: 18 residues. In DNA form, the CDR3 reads TGTGCCAGCACCGGACTCGGGACAGGGGGCGAACGGGCAGATACGCAGTATTTT. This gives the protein CASTGLGTGGERADTQYF.

This CDR3 is CASSDRVDEQYF. The CDR3, as DNA: TGTGCCAGCAGTGACAGGGTCGACGAGCAGTACTTC. The J gene is TRBJ2-7, the V gene TRBV6-5; 7 nucleotides align to TRBD1. Germline CDR1 is MNHEY and CDR2 is SVGAGI. There are 12 residues in the CDR3. Unmatched junction bases numbered 3, after V lost 5 bases and J lost 5 bases.